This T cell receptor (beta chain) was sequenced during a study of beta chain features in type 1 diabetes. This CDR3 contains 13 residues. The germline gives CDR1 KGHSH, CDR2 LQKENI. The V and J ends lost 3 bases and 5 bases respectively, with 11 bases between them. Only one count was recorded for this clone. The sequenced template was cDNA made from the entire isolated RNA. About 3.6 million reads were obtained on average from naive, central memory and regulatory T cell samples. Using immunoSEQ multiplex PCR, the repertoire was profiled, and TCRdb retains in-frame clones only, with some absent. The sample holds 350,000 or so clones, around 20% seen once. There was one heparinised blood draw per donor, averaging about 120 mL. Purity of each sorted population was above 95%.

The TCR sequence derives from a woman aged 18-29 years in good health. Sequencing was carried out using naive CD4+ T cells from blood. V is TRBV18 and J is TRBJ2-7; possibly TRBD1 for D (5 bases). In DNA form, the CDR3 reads TGTGCCAGCTCACCGCAGAAGGGGAACGAGCAGTACTTC. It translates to CASSPQKGNEQYF.